A single T cell receptor (beta chain) is shown here with its context. The source of the sample is a study of identifying expanded T cells in peripheral blood. TCRdb's copy holds only in-frame clones and misses some; the assay was immunoSEQ multiplex PCR. Of more than 90,000 clones listed, around nine tenths were seen once; the top ten hold about 17%. Germline V gives CDR1 MNHEY, CDR2 SMNVEV (reference sequence). The CDR3 has 15 amino acids. V dropped 1 base and J dropped 5 bases, with 14 bases sitting between them. This chain links TRBV27 with TRBJ1-2; no definite D call. Sequenced: blood. The clonotype originates from a person aged 18 to 70 in good health. The CDR3 bases are TGTGCCAGCAGTTTATATTTGGGAACCTCTTATGGCTACACCTTC. Translation gives CASSLYLGTSYGYTF.